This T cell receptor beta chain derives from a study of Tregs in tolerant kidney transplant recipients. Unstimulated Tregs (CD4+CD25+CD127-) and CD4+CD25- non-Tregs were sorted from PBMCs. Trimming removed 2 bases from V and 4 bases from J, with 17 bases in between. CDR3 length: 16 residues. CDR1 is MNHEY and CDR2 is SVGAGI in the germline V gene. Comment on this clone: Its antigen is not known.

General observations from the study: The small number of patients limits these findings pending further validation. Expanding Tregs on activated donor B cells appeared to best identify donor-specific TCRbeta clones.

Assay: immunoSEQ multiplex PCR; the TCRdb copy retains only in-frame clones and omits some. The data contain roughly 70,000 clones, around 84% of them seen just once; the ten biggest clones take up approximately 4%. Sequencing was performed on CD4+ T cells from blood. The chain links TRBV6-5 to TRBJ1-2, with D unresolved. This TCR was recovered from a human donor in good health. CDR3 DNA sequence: TGTGCCAGCAGTTACAGCCCAGGCCTGACTCCCTATGGCTACACCTTC. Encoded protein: CASSYSPGLTPYGYTF.